Each of the 31 T cell receptor beta chains below was sequenced from the same sample in a study of shared clonotypes between healthy human individuals. Profiled with immunoSEQ multiplex PCR; TCRdb holds only in-frame clones, not every one. The repertoire has about 2.5 million clones, 92% of them found once; the top ten carry 0.3% to 0.4%. The specimen sequenced was naive CD4+ T cells from PBMCs. The subset is: CD45RA+ positively selected. The receptors come from a young man in good health. Some clones in this sample may be carry-over from other donors' samples.

The chain uses TRBV6-6 and TRBJ2-5; TRBD2 agrees at 10 bases. Trimming cost V 3 bases and J 3 bases; bases outside gene matches: 7. This CDR3 spans 16 amino acids. CDR1 is MNHNY, CDR2 SVGAGI, per germline (reference sequence). The CDR3 protein is CASSYPTSGTEETQYF. The CDR3 region has the DNA TGTGCCAGCAGTTATCCCACTAGCGGGACGGAAGAGACCCAGTACTTC.

The chain recombines TRBV7-3 with TRBJ2-2; TRBD2 is a possible D gene (6 bases). V lost 1 base and J 0 bases, leaving 9 bases between the germline ends. Germline values: CDR1 SGHTA, CDR2 FQGTGA. The CDR3 loop spans 16 amino acids. CDR3 sequence reads: CASSLNGGTNTGELFF. The CDR3 coding sequence is TGTGCCAGCAGCTTAAATGGGGGGACGAACACCGGGGAGCTGTTTTTT.

This sequence joins TRBV19 and TRBJ1-5, with D unclear. Germline V gives CDR1 LNHDA, CDR2 SQIVND (reference sequence). Trimming pared 5 bases from V and 7 bases from J, leaving 9 bases between. The CDR3 runs to 12 residues. The CDR3 DNA follows: TGTGCCAGTAGTTCCGGAGGGCAGCCCCAGCATTTT. It encodes CASSSGGQPQHF.

The chain uses TRBV15 and TRBJ1-1; 8 bases match TRBD1. In germline, CDR1 is LNHNV, CDR2 YYDKDF (reference sequence). CDR3 size: 16 residues. The junction had 11 bases not matched to a gene; V was cut back by 3 bases and J by 5 bases. The CDR3 here is CATSSLRTGFGTEAFF. The CDR3 DNA reads as TGTGCCACCAGCAGCCTAAGGACAGGGTTTGGGACTGAAGCTTTCTTT.

As regards this clone: Different DNA sequences within this sample yield the same CDR3. CDR3 coding DNA: TGTGCCAGCAGTCCTGATCGGGGCTATGGCTACACCTTC. Residues: CASSPDRGYGYTF. The chain combines TRBV28 with TRBJ1-2; D gene ambiguous. Germline V gene sequence: CDR1 MDHEN, CDR2 SYDVKM. The CDR3 sequence is 13 residues long. V was clipped by 5 bases and J by 4 bases, with 11 bases between them.

This chain uses TRBV30 with TRBJ1-2; D unresolved. The CDR3 runs to 12 residues. Trimming pared 2 bases from V and 2 bases from J, leaving 6 bases between. The germline V gene encodes CDR1 GTSNPN and CDR2 SVGIG (reference sequence). The CDR3 here is CAWSPENYGYTF. Here the CDR3 DNA reads TGTGCCTGGAGTCCAGAAAACTATGGCTACACCTTC.

With respect to this clone: Different DNA sequences within this sample yield the same CDR3. V usage is TRBV5-1 and J usage is TRBJ2-7; D unclear. The CDR3 consists of 13 residues. V was trimmed by 1 base and J by 0 bases, leaving 5 bases between them. CDR1 is SGHRS, CDR2 YFSETQ, per germline. Here the CDR3 reads CASSLPDSYEQYF. The CDR3 DNA reads TGCGCCAGCAGCTTGCCCGACTCCTACGAGCAGTACTTC. Variable domain in full (rest from reference TRBV5-1 and TRBJ2-7): KAGVTQTPRYLIKTRGQQVTLSCSPISGHRSVSWYQQTPGQGLQFLFEYFSETQRNKGNFPGRFSGRQFSNSRSEMNVSTLELGDSALYLCASSLPDSYEQYFGPGTRLTVT.

This chain joins TRBV10-1 and TRBJ2-1; TRBD2 matches at 8 bases. In germline, CDR1 is WNHNN, CDR2 SYGVQD (reference sequence). Trimming took 0 bases from V and 5 from J; bases not matched to a gene: 6. The CDR3 length is 16 residues. CDR3 in amino acids: CASSESTGRAHNEQFF. The CDR3, as DNA: TGCGCCAGCAGTGAGTCGACCGGGAGGGCGCACAATGAGCAGTTCTTC.

V gene TRBV29-1 combines with J gene TRBJ2-7, with D unresolved. CDR1 is SQVTM and CDR2 is ANQGSEA in the germline V gene. CDR3 size: 14 residues. Between the trimmed V and J ends, which lost 6 bases and 2 bases, there was a span of 17 bases. The CDR3 sequence is CSVARAPPPYEQYF. As DNA, the CDR3 is TGCAGCGTCGCCCGGGCCCCACCCCCCTACGAGCAGTACTTC.

Regarding this clone: Additional DNA sequences in this sample encode the identical CDR3. The J gene is TRBJ2-7, the V gene TRBV7-9; 12 bases line up with TRBD2. The CDR3 is 15 residues long. Germline V CDR1 and CDR2: SEHNR, FQNEAQ (reference sequence). V dropped 1 base and J dropped 4; count of bases not matched to a gene: 2. CDR3 sequence reads: CASSLGTSGTYEQYF. The CDR3 DNA is TGTGCCAGCAGCTTAGGGACTAGCGGGACTTACGAGCAGTACTTC.

J is TRBJ2-3 and V is TRBV9; D call uncertain. Germline CDR1 and CDR2: SGDLS and YYNGEE. The germline V and J ends were trimmed by 1 base and 4 bases, with 10 bases remaining between them. This CDR3 is 14 amino acids long. CDR3 DNA sequence: TGTGCCAGCAGCGTATGGAGCGTGGCAGATACGCAGTATTTT. Amino acid sequence: CASSVWSVADTQYF.

Notes on this clone: Relative to the germline gene, one junction end is altered; a read error may explain this. This rearrangement joins TRBV5-1 to TRBJ1-1, with TRBD1 as a possible D gene (5 bases). The CDR3 consists of 14 residues. Germline V CDR1 and CDR2: SGHRS, YFSETQ. The CDR3 sequence is CASSLGGARDKGRF. The CDR3 DNA reads TGCGCCAGCAGCTTGGGAGGGGCGAGAGATAAAGGGAGGTTT.

This chain joins TRBV5-8 and TRBJ2-5; 9 nucleotides match TRBD1. Per the germline V gene, CDR1 is SGHTS and CDR2 is YDEGEE. This CDR3 is 14 amino acids long. V lost 4 bases and J lost 2; bases outside the gene matches: 3. DNA for the CDR3: TGTGCCAGCAGCCGTGGACAGGGGCAAGAGACCCAGTACTTC. Residues: CASSRGQGQETQYF. Full variable domain (missing parts from reference TRBV5-8 and TRBJ2-5): EAGVTQSPTHLIKTRGQQATLRCSPISGHTSVYWYQQALGLGLQFLLWYDEGEERNRGNFPPRFSGRQFPNYSSELNVNALELEDSALYLCASSRGQGQETQYFGPGTRLLVL.

The V and J genes are TRBV5-1 and TRBJ2-3, with TRBD2 matching 7 bases. Per germline, CDR1 SGHRS and CDR2 YFSETQ. J gave up 6 bases and V 4 bases, and 8 bases lay outside the gene matches. The CDR3 is 14 amino acids. The CDR3 here is CASSIGGSRDTQYF. CDR3 DNA: TGCGCCAGCAGCATCGGGGGGTCGAGGGATACGCAGTATTTT.

The CDR3: CASETGLGTEAFF. The CDR3 DNA reads as TGTGCCAGCGAAACGGGTCTTGGCACTGAAGCTTTCTTT. This chain uses TRBV18 with TRBJ1-1; the D is unclear. The V and J ends lost 8 bases and 4 bases respectively, with 14 bases between them. CDR3 length: 13 residues. Germline CDR1 and CDR2: KGHSH and LQKENI. Full variable domain (missing parts from reference TRBV18 and TRBJ1-1): NAGVMQNPRHLVRRRGQEARLRCSPMKGHSHVYWYRQLPEEGLKFMVYLQKENIIDESGMPKERFSAEFPKEGPSILRIQQVVRGDSAAYFCASETGLGTEAFFGQGTRLTVV.

The chain recombines TRBV7-6 with TRBJ1-2, with D maybe TRBD1 (5 bases). V dropped 2 bases and J dropped 5 bases, with 12 bases sitting between them. The CDR3 is 14 amino acids. CDR1 is SGHVS and CDR2 is FNYEAQ in the germline V gene. The CDR3 nucleotides are TGTGCCAGCAGCTTACTCGGTGGGGGATATGGCTACACCTTC. Residues: CASSLLGGGYGYTF.

The genes are TRBV28 and TRBJ1-5; no clear D gene. There are 15 residues in the CDR3. The ends were cut back, 8 bases at V and 5 bases at J, with 19 bases in the middle. From germline, CDR1 is MDHEN and CDR2 SYDVKM. The CDR3 region is CASLGGPVVYQPQHF. The CDR3 DNA reads as TGTGCCAGCTTGGGTGGACCCGTTGTATATCAGCCCCAGCATTTT.

The rearrangement links TRBV5-4 to TRBJ2-5; 8 nucleotides match TRBD1. CDR3 size: 15 residues. Trimming took 0 bases from V and 4 from J; bases not matched to a gene: 5. The germline CDR1 and CDR2 sequences are SGHNT and YYREEE (reference sequence). For the CDR3, the DNA is TGTGCCAGCAGCTTGGACGGCAGGGGGCGAGAGACCCAGTACTTC. This encodes CASSLDGRGRETQYF.

The CDR3 coding sequence is TGTGCCAGTAGTACCCAATTTGGGCGGATGCTACTCTACGAGCAGTACTTC. As protein: CASSTQFGRMLLYEQYF. The J gene is TRBJ2-7, the V gene TRBV19; D ambiguous. The germline CDR1 and CDR2 sequences are LNHDA and SQIVND (reference sequence). CDR3 length: 17 residues. With 4 bases removed from V and 3 bases from J, the gap between germline ends came to 22 bases.

For this clone: The junction and the germline gene differ at one end; a read error may be behind it. The V gene is TRBV2, the J gene TRBJ2-3; 11 nucleotides align to TRBD2. The CDR3 contains 18 residues. Germline V gives CDR1 SNHLY, CDR2 FYNNEI. In DNA form, the CDR3 reads TGTGCCAGCAGTAAAGCCCGAGTAGCGGGAGGGATCACAGATACGCAGTATTTT. It is translated as CASSKARVAGGITDTQYF. Drawing the rest from reference TRBV2 and TRBJ2-3, the complete variable domain is EPEVTQTPSHQVTQMGQEVILRCVPISNHLYFYWYRQILGQKVEFLVSFYNNEISEKSEIFDDQFSVERPDGSNFTLKIRSTKLEDSAMYFCASSKARVAGGITDTQYFGPGTRLTVL.

The CDR3 region is CASSYGSDTEAFF. In DNA, the CDR3 is TGTGCCAGCAGTTACGGCTCGGACACTGAAGCTTTCTTT. This chain joins TRBV6-5 and TRBJ1-1; D uncertain. The CDR3 runs to 13 residues. Trimming removed 2 bases from V and 3 bases from J, with 7 bases in between. Germline V lookup: CDR1 MNHEY, CDR2 SVGAGI.

This rearrangement joins TRBV6-5 to TRBJ1-5; 10 bases are shared with TRBD1. CDR3 length equals 14 residues. Trimming cost V 5 bases and J 5 bases; bases outside gene matches: 3. In germline, CDR1 is MNHEY, CDR2 SVGAGI. The CDR3 DNA reads TGTGCCAGCAGTCGACAGGGGGCGGATCAGCCCCAGCATTTT. Amino acid sequence: CASSRQGADQPQHF.

Comments on this clone: The same CDR3 is also encoded by other DNA sequences in this sample. The chain combines TRBV19 with TRBJ2-1, with 8 bases that match TRBD2. The CDR3 loop spans 14 amino acids. Trimming at V came to 5 bases and at J to 4 bases, leaving 4 bases not matched to a gene. Germline V lookup: CDR1 LNHDA, CDR2 SQIVND (reference sequence). The CDR3 sequence: CASSGLAGYNEQFF. CDR3 DNA: TGTGCCAGTAGTGGCCTAGCGGGTTACAATGAGCAGTTCTTC.

Details on this clone: This sample includes further DNA sequences coding for the same CDR3. The chain couples TRBV18 to TRBJ1-1, with D possibly being TRBD1 (5 bases). In germline, CDR1 is KGHSH, CDR2 LQKENI. The CDR3 spans 15 residues. Trimming removed 0 bases at V and 0 bases at J, with 8 bases between. CDR3 region: CASSPPQGMNTEAFF. The CDR3 nucleotides are TGTGCCAGCTCACCACCCCAGGGTATGAACACTGAAGCTTTCTTT. Variable domain in full (rest from reference TRBV18 and TRBJ1-1): NAGVMQNPRHLVRRRGQEARLRCSPMKGHSHVYWYRQLPEEGLKFMVYLQKENIIDESGMPKERFSAEFPKEGPSILRIQQVVRGDSAAYFCASSPPQGMNTEAFFGQGTRLTVV.

The chain recombines TRBV20-1 with TRBJ2-7; D unresolved. The length of the CDR3 is 11 residues. Germline V gives CDR1 DFQATT, CDR2 SNEGSKA (reference sequence). The V gene lost 3 bases and the J gene lost 7 bases, with 10 bases spanning the gap. The CDR3 sequence is CSASQIGEQYF. In nucleotides, the CDR3 is TGCAGTGCTAGTCAAATTGGGGAGCAGTACTTC.

CDR3 DNA: TGTGCCAGCAGCGCAGCGGGGACAGCGAACACCGGGGAGCTGTTTTTT. It specifies CASSAAGTANTGELFF. The chain carries TRBV5-6 and TRBJ2-2; D might be TRBD1 or TRBD2, each matching 7 bases. V was shortened by 4 bases and J by 0 bases, with 13 bases between the two germline ends. The CDR3 totals 16 residues. Germline V gives CDR1 SGHDT, CDR2 YYEEEE.

The chain uses TRBV7-3 and TRBJ2-3; possible D gene TRBD1, 6 bases. The CDR3 totals 15 residues. The germline V gene encodes CDR1 SGHTA and CDR2 FQGTGA. Trimming pared 5 bases from V and 3 bases from J, leaving 15 bases between. The CDR3 region is CASSPRGMGTDTQYF. DNA for the CDR3: TGTGCCAGCAGCCCGAGGGGGATGGGGACAGATACGCAGTATTTT.

The V and J genes are TRBV5-4 and TRBJ2-7; the match to TRBD2 covers 12 bases. Germline assignment: CDR1 SGHNT and CDR2 YYREEE (reference sequence). CDR3 length: 14 amino acids. Unmatched junction bases numbered 2, after V lost 4 bases and J lost 3 bases. The CDR3 DNA is TGTGCCAGCAGCCGACTAGCGGGAGACTACGAGCAGTACTTC. Translating gives CASSRLAGDYEQYF.

About this clone itself: The sample has other DNA sequences that encode this CDR3 too. The rearrangement uses TRBV9 and TRBJ2-7; 8 bases fit TRBD2. CDR3 length: 15 residues. The trim removed 2 bases at V and 0 bases at J, leaving 4 bases unmatched. Germline V gives CDR1 SGDLS, CDR2 YYNGEE. The CDR3 DNA reads TGTGCCAGCAGCGTCGAGGCGGGGGGCTCCTACGAGCAGTACTTC. It yields the protein CASSVEAGGSYEQYF.

The chain is built from TRBV7-3 and TRBJ2-1; a weak D match, TRBD2 (6 bases). Trimming took 3 bases from V and 7 from J, leaving 16 bases between them. The CDR3 spans 15 residues. Germline V CDR1 and CDR2: SGHTA, FQGTGA. As DNA, the CDR3 is TGTGCCAGCAGCTTCTCGGCGGGAAGCATTAATGAGCAGTTCTTC. This codes for CASSFSAGSINEQFF.

The chain combines TRBV6-1 with TRBJ2-3, with 11 bases lining up with TRBD1. The CDR3 is 13 residues long. Germline V CDR1 and CDR2: MNHNS, SASEGT. The trim removed 10 bases at V and 4 bases at J, leaving 4 bases unmatched. CDR3 bases: TGTGCCACCAGGGGACAGGGGGCAGATACGCAGTATTTT. The encoded protein is CATRGQGADTQYF.